The 24 T cell receptor beta chains in this list originate from one sample, sequenced in a study of identical twins. MiXCR, run by TCRdb on the 5' RACE reads, gives a single entry per CDR3 protein. This sample has 650,000 to 750,000 distinct CDR3 sequences, with roughly 20% found just once. The sample was also linked to a second study, of T cells expressing NK-cell markers.

Input material: PBMCs. Receptor source: a young woman in good health.

This clonotype has only a few counts. V is TRBV12-3 or TRBV12-4 and J is TRBJ2-5; TRBD2 matches at 7 bases. J lost 2 bases, V lost 1 base, and 10 bases had no gene match. There are 17 residues in the CDR3. In DNA, the CDR3 is TGTGCCAGCAGTTTAGGTCGGACGGGAGGTGTGCAAGAGACCCAGTACTTC. As protein: CASSLGRTGGVQETQYF.

Ten or more counts support this clonotype. CDR3 region: CATSPHRNQPQHF. The CDR3 nucleotides read TGTGCCACCAGCCCACATCGTAATCAGCCCCAGCATTTT. The rearrangement links TRBV15 to TRBJ1-5; D ambiguous. Germline CDR1 is LNHNV and CDR2 is YYDKDF (reference sequence). The CDR3 length is 13 residues. Trimming left V 5 bases short and J 4 bases short, with 9 bases between.

This sequence joins TRBV6-1 and TRBJ1-1; D ambiguous. The CDR3 has 14 residues. CDR1 and CDR2 (germline): MNHNS, SASEGT. V was shortened by 8 bases and J by 1 base, with 14 bases between the two germline ends. CDR3 sequence (DNA): TGTGCCAGCCGTGGGGAGTCCGAGAACACTGAAGCTTTCTTT. Residues: CASRGESENTEAFF.

This clonotype showed up many times. The chain links TRBV20-1 to TRBJ1-2; D gene ambiguous. The CDR3 totals 13 residues. V gave up 6 bases and J gave up 4 bases, with 15 bases separating them. CDR1 is DFQATT and CDR2 is SNEGSKA in the germline V gene (reference sequence). Here the CDR3 reads CSASGTGFYGYTF. In DNA, the CDR3 is TGCAGTGCATCTGGCACGGGTTTCTATGGCTACACCTTC.

This clonotype was picked up many times. The chain has TRBV29-1 and TRBJ1-4; D gene uncertain. The CDR3 is 13 residues long. V was pared by 6 bases and J by 0 bases, with 8 bases between. From germline, CDR1 is SQVTM and CDR2 ANQGSEA. This chain's CDR3 is CSVRTPTNEKLFF. The CDR3 DNA is TGCAGCGTCCGCACGCCAACTAATGAAAAACTGTTTTTT.

This clonotype appeared many times. The chain uses TRBV7-2 and TRBJ2-1; D may be TRBD2 (5 bases). Germline lookup yields CDR1 SGHTA and CDR2 FQGNSA. V lost 4 bases and J 3 bases, leaving 13 bases between the germline ends. The CDR3 spans 15 residues. CDR3 nucleotide sequence: TGTGCCAGCAGCTCCTCCCTCGGACTCTACAATGAGCAGTTCTTC. Translation: CASSSSLGLYNEQFF.

This clonotype was counted between two and nine times. The CDR3 nucleotides are TGTGCCAGCAGCCACCTGACAGGGGAGCTTTACGAGCAGTACTTC. Translation gives CASSHLTGELYEQYF. V and J are TRBV7-9 and TRBJ2-7, with 8 bases matching TRBD1. There are 15 residues in the CDR3. Looked up from germline, CDR1 is SEHNR and CDR2 is FQNEAQ (reference sequence). With V trimmed by 5 bases and J by 4 bases, 10 bases remained unmatched.

The genes are TRBV12-3 or TRBV12-4 and TRBJ2-3, with 7 positions matching TRBD2. This CDR3 contains 15 residues. J lost 1 base, V lost 7 bases, and 8 bases had no gene match. The CDR3 here is CASTLGGERTDTQYF. The CDR3 DNA sequence: TGTGCCAGCACCTTGGGGGGGGAGCGCACAGATACGCAGTATTTT.

This clonotype showed up just a few times. V gene TRBV20-1 combines with J gene TRBJ2-5, with a possible D match to TRBD2 (7 bases). Germline V gives CDR1 DFQATT, CDR2 SNEGSKA (reference sequence). The germline V and J ends were trimmed by 5 bases and 5 bases, with 12 bases remaining between them. This CDR3 has 12 residues. CDR3 sequence reads: CSALRGGETQYF. The CDR3 DNA sequence: TGCAGTGCTCTCAGGGGAGGGGAGACCCAGTACTTC.

V is TRBV20-1 and J is TRBJ2-2; 8 bases are a match to TRBD1. This CDR3 region has 15 residues. V dropped 3 bases and J dropped 5; count of bases not matched to a gene: 8. The germline gives CDR1 DFQATT, CDR2 SNEGSKA (reference sequence). The CDR3 region is CSARDRVAVTGELFF. As DNA, the CDR3 is TGCAGTGCTAGGGACAGGGTGGCGGTTACCGGGGAGCTGTTTTTT.

This clonotype occurred many times. The chain links TRBV12-3 or TRBV12-4 to TRBJ2-3; TRBD2 matches 9 bases. This CDR3 has 13 residues. The J segment lost 2 bases and the V segment lost 7 bases, leaving 1 base of the junction unmatched. As DNA, the CDR3 is TGTGCCAGCACTAGCGGGGTCACAGATACGCAGTATTTT. The encoded protein is CASTSGVTDTQYF.

Ten or more counts support this clonotype. J is TRBJ2-1 and V is TRBV12-3 or TRBV12-4, with D possibly being TRBD1 (5 bases). The CDR3 totals 15 residues. Trimming pared 2 bases from V and 7 bases from J, leaving 15 bases between. DNA for the CDR3: TGTGCCAGCAGTTTAAGGACCGGCAGGGTAAATGAGCAGTTCTTC. Its translation is CASSLRTGRVNEQFF.

The sample holds a few counts of this clonotype. The chain joins TRBV12-3 or TRBV12-4 to TRBJ1-1; tentatively, D is TRBD1 (5 bases). This CDR3 is built from 13 residues. V lost 7 bases and J 7 bases, leaving 16 bases between the germline ends. The CDR3 region is CASTLSGRGEAFF. The CDR3 DNA reads TGTGCCAGCACCTTGTCGGGACGGGGTGAAGCTTTCTTT.

This clonotype has at least ten counts. V and J are TRBV3-1 and TRBJ2-5, with 11 bases matching TRBD2. Germline V gene lookup returns CDR1 LGHDT and CDR2 YNNKEL (reference sequence). J lost 3 bases, V lost 1 base, and 4 bases had no gene match. CDR3 length: 16 amino acids. The CDR3 loop reads CASSQGGGLAEETQYF. The CDR3 coding sequence is TGTGCCAGCAGCCAAGGTGGGGGACTAGCGGAAGAGACCCAGTACTTC.

The sample holds a few counts of this clonotype. This rearrangement joins TRBV20-1 to TRBJ2-1; D gene unclear. CDR3 length: 10 amino acids. Trimming left V 7 bases short and J 6 bases short, with 7 bases between. Germline V gives CDR1 DFQATT, CDR2 SNEGSKA (reference sequence). Here the CDR3 reads CSVRRNEQFF. CDR3 in DNA: TGCAGTGTCCGTCGCAATGAGCAGTTCTTC.

The V call is TRBV20-1, the J call TRBJ2-1, with D perhaps TRBD2 (5 bases). This CDR3 is 14 amino acids long. Germline lookup yields CDR1 DFQATT and CDR2 SNEGSKA (reference sequence). The CDR3 region has the DNA TGCATCTGGGCCCCGGCTCGGGGCTACAATGAGCAGTTCTTC. Its translation: CIWAPARGYNEQFF.

This clonotype has at least ten counts. The chain recombines TRBV20-1 with TRBJ2-5, with 13 bases aligning to TRBD2. Germline V gene sequence: CDR1 DFQATT, CDR2 SNEGSKA (reference sequence). With V trimmed by 3 bases and J by 4 bases, 11 bases remained unmatched. The CDR3 is 17 amino acids. The CDR3 nucleotides are TGCAGTGCTAGGGCCGGGACTAGCGGGGCGAGGAGAGAGACCCAGTACTTC. This codes for CSARAGTSGARRETQYF.

The rearrangement joins TRBV6-1 to TRBJ1-1, with TRBD1 as a possible D gene (6 bases). The CDR3 totals 13 residues. Per the germline V gene, CDR1 is MNHNS and CDR2 is SASEGT. Trimming took off 6 bases at V and 4 bases at J, with 12 bases between the two ends. DNA of the CDR3: TGTGCCAGCAGGGGCAGGGGTGGCACTGAAGCTTTCTTT. Translated, it gives CASRGRGGTEAFF.

This clonotype has at least ten counts. The chain combines TRBV12-3 or TRBV12-4 with TRBJ2-1; 8 bases are shared with TRBD2. The CDR3 consists of 17 residues. The junction had 16 bases not matched to a gene; V was cut back by 3 bases and J by 9 bases. For the CDR3, the DNA is TGTGCCAGCAGTTTTTCTCGGCTAGCGGGCCACACAGCTGAGCAGTTCTTC. Its translation: CASSFSRLAGHTAEQFF.

The chain has TRBV20-1 and TRBJ2-5, with a tentative D call TRBD2 (5 bases). Trimming left V 3 bases short and J 3 bases short, with 11 bases between. Germline CDR1 is DFQATT and CDR2 is SNEGSKA (reference sequence). This CDR3 has 13 amino acids. The chain's CDR3 is CSARLLAKETQYF. The CDR3 bases are TGCAGTGCTAGGTTGCTAGCCAAAGAGACCCAGTACTTC.

The gene calls are TRBV5-1 and TRBJ2-3, with 12 bases matching TRBD2. This CDR3 is built from 19 residues. J lost 1 base, V lost 5 bases, and 14 bases had no gene match. The germline V gene has CDR1 SGHRS and CDR2 YFSETQ. The chain's CDR3 is CASSQIPLAGGMGTDTQYF. CDR3 in DNA: TGCGCCAGCAGTCAGATCCCCCTAGCGGGGGGGATGGGCACAGATACGCAGTATTTT.

With respect to this clonotype: This may be a read error, as it is one base from a much larger clone. The chain joins TRBV3-1 to TRBJ2-7; either TRBD1 or TRBD2 may fit D (5 bases each). Trimming took 1 base from V and 3 from J, leaving 7 bases between them. Germline V gene sequence: CDR1 LGHDT, CDR2 YNNKEL (reference sequence). This CDR3 comprises 13 residues. Here the CDR3 DNA reads TGTGCCAGCAGCCAAGGGGGGATCTACGAGCAGTACTTC. This translates into CASSQGGIYEQYF.

This clonotype was seen more than once but under ten times. The gene calls are TRBV27 and TRBJ2-6, with D uncertain. This CDR3 is 16 amino acids long. Germline-derived CDR1 and CDR2 are MNHEY and SMNVEV (reference sequence). V dropped 3 bases and J dropped 2 bases, with 11 bases sitting between them. CDR3 nucleotide sequence: TGTGCCAGCAGTTTGGTATGGCAGGCTGGGGCCAACGTCCTGACTTTC. It is translated as CASSLVWQAGANVLTF.

V usage is TRBV4-3 and J usage is TRBJ1-1, with no clear D. This CDR3 contains 14 residues. Germline V CDR1 and CDR2: LGHNA, YSLEER. V lost 1 base and J 6 bases, leaving 12 bases between the germline ends. The CDR3 sequence: CASSQVSASAEAFF. The DNA of the CDR3 is TGCGCCAGCAGCCAAGTTTCTGCATCGGCTGAAGCTTTCTTT.